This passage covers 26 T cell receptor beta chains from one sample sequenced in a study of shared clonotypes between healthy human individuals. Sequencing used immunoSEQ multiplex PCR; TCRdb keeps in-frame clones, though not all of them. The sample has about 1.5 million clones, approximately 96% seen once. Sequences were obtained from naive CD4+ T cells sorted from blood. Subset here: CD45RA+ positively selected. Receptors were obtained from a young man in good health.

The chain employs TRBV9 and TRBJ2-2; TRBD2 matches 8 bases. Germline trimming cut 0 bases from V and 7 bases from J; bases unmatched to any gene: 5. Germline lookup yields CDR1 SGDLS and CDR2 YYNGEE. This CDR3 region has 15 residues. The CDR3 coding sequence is TGTGCCAGCAGCGTAGATCGGGAGGGCCTCGGGGAGCTGTTTTTT. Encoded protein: CASSVDREGLGELFF.

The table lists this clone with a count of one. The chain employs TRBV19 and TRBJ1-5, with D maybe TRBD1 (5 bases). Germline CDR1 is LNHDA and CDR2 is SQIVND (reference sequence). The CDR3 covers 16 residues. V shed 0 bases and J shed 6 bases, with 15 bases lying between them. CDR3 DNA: TGTGCCAGTAGTATAGATCCGGGACGTCCAGGTCAGCCCCAGCATTTT. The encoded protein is CASSIDPGRPGQPQHF.

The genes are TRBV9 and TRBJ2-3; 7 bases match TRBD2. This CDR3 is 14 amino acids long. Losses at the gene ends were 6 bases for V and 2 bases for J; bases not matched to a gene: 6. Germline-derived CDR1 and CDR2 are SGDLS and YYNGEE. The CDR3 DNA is TGTGCCAGCACCCTGGGGGACTACACAGATACGCAGTATTTT. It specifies CASTLGDYTDTQYF.

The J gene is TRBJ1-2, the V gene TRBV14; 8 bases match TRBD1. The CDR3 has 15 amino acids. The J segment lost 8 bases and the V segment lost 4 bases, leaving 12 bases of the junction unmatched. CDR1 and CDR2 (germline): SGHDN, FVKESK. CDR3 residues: CASSPGQGGAWGYTF. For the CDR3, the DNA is TGTGCCAGCAGCCCTGGACAGGGTGGAGCTTGGGGCTACACCTTC.

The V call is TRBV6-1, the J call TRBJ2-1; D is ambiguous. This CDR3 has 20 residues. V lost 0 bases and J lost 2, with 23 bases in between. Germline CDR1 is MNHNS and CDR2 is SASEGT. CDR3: CASSEALRGSSGHTYNEQFF. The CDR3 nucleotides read TGTGCCAGCAGTGAAGCGCTTCGTGGGTCCTCCGGGCATACCTACAATGAGCAGTTCTTC.

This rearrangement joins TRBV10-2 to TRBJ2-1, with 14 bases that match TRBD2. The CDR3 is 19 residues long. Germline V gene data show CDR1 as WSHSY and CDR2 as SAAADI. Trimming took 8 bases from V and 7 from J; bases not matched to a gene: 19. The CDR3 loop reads CASLRVRGARTSGRNEQFF. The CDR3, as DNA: TGCGCCAGCTTAAGGGTCAGGGGGGCGAGGACTAGCGGGAGGAATGAGCAGTTCTTC.

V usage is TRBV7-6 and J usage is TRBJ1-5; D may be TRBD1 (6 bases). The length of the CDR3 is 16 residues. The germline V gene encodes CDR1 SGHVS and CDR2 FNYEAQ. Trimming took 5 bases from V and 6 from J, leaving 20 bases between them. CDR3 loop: CASSPRGAGRGQPQHF. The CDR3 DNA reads TGTGCCAGCAGCCCAAGGGGGGCAGGGCGAGGTCAGCCCCAGCATTTT.

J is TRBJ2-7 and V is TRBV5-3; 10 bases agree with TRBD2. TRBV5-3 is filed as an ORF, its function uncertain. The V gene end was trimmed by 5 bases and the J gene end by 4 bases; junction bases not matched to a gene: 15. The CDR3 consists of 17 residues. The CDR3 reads CARSTLPLGLAEYEQYF. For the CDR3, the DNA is TGTGCCAGAAGTACCCTTCCCCTTGGACTAGCGGAATACGAGCAGTACTTC.

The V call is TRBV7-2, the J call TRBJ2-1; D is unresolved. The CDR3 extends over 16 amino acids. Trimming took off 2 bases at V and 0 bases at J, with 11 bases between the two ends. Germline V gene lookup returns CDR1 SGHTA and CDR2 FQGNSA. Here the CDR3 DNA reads TGTGCCAGCAGCTTACCGGCAAGGGTCTCCTACAATGAGCAGTTCTTC. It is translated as CASSLPARVSYNEQFF.

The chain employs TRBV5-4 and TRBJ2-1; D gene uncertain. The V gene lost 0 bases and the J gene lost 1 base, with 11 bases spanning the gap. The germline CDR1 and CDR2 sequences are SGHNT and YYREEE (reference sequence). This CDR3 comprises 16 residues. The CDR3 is CASSLDPDPSYNEQFF. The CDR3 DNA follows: TGTGCCAGCAGCTTGGACCCGGACCCGTCCTACAATGAGCAGTTCTTC.

CDR3 protein: CASSLGKETQYF. For the CDR3, the DNA is TGTGCCAGCAGCTTGGGGAAAGAGACCCAGTACTTC. The genes are TRBV5-5 and TRBJ2-5; D remains unclear. This CDR3 is built from 12 residues. The germline V gene encodes CDR1 SGHKS and CDR2 YYEKEE (reference sequence). The V and J ends lost 0 bases and 3 bases respectively, with 3 bases between them. Full variable domain (missing parts from reference TRBV5-5 and TRBJ2-5): DAGVTQSPTHLIKTRGQQVTLRCSPISGHKSVSWYQQVLGQGPQFIFQYYEKEERGRGNFPDRFSARQFPNYSSELNVNALLLGDSALYLCASSLGKETQYFGPGTRLLVL.

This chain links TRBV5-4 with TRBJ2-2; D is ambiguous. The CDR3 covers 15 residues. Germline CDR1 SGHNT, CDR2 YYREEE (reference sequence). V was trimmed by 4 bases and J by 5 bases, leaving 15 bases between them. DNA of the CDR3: TGTGCCAGCAGCCCGGCCCTTGGATTAACCGGGGAGCTGTTTTTT. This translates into CASSPALGLTGELFF.

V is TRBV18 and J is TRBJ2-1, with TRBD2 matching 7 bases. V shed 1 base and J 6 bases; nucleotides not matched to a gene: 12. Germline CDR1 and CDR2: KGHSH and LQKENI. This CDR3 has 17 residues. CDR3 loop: CASSPLRRGSKGNEQFF. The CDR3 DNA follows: TGTGCCAGCTCACCACTCCGGCGCGGGAGTAAGGGCAATGAGCAGTTCTTC.

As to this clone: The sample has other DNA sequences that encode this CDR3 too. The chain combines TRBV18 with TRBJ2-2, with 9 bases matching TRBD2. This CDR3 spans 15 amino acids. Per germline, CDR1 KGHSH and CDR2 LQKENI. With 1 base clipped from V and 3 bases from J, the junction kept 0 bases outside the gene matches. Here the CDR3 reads CASSPLAGDTGELFF. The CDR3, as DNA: TGTGCCAGCTCACCACTAGCGGGAGACACCGGGGAGCTGTTTTTT.

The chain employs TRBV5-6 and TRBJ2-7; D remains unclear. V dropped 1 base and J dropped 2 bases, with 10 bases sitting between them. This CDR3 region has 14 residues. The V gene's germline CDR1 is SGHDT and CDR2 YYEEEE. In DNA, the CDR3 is TGTGCCAGCAGCTTGATTAAACGAACCTACGAGCAGTACTTC. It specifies CASSLIKRTYEQYF. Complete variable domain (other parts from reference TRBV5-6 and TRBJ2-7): DAGVTQSPTHLIKTRGQQVTLRCSPKSGHDTVSWYQQALGQGPQFIFQYYEEEERQRGNFPDRFSGHQFPNYSSELNVNALLLGDSALYLCASSLIKRTYEQYFGPGTRLTVT.

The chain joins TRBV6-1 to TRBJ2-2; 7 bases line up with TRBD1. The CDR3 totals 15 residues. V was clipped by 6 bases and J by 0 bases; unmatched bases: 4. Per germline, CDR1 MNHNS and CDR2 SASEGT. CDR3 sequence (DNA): TGTGCCAGCAGAGAGACAGGGACGAACACCGGGGAGCTGTTTTTT. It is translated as CASRETGTNTGELFF.

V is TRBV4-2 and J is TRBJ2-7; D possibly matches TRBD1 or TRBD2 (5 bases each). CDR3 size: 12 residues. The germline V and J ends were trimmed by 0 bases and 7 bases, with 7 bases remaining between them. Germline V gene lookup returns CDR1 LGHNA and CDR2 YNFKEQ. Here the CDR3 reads CASSQDWGEQYF. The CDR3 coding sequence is TGTGCCAGCAGCCAAGATTGGGGGGAGCAGTACTTC.

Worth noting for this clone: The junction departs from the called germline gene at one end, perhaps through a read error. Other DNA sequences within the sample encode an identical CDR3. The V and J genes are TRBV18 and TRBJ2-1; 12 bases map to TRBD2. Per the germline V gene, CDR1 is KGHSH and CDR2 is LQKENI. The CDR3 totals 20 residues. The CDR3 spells CASSPSLAGGPVSSYNEQFF. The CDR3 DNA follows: TGTGCTAGCTCACCGTCCCTAGCGGGAGGGCCGGTAAGCTCCTACAATGAGCAGTTCTTC.

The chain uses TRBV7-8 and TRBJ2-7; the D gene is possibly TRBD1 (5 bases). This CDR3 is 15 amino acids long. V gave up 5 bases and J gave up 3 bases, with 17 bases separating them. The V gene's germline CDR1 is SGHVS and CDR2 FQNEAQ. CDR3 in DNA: TGTGCCAGCAGCCTCATATCGACAGCGTACTACGAGCAGTACTTC. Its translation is CASSLISTAYYEQYF.

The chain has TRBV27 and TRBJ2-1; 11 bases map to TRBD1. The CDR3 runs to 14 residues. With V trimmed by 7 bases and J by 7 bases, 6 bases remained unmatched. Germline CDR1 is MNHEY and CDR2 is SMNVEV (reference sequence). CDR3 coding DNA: TGTGCCAGCAAATCTGGACAGGGGGCGAATGAGCAGTTCTTC. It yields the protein CASKSGQGANEQFF.

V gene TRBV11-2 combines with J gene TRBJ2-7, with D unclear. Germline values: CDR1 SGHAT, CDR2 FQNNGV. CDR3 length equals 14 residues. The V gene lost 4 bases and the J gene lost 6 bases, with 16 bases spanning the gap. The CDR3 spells CASSSHRAIVEQYF. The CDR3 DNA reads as TGTGCCAGCAGCTCCCACCGAGCGATCGTCGAGCAGTACTTC.

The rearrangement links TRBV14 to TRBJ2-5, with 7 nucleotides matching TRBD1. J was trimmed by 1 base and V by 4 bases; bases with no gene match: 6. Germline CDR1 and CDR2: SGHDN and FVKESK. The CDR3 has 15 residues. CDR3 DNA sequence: TGTGCCAGCAGCCCCTGGGGGACAGTCCAAGAGACCCAGTACTTC. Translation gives CASSPWGTVQETQYF.

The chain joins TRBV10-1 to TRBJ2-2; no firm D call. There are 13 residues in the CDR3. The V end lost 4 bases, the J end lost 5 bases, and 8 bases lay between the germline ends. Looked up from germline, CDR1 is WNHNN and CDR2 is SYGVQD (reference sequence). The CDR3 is CASSVRVTGELFF. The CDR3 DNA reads TGCGCCAGCAGTGTAAGGGTGACCGGGGAGCTGTTTTTT.

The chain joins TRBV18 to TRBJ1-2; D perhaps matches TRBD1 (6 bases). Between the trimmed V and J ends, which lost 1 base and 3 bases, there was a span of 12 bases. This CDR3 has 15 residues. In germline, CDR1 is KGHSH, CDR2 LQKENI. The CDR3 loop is CASSPLDSVYYGYTF. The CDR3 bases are TGTGCCAGCTCACCACTGGACAGTGTCTACTATGGCTACACCTTC.

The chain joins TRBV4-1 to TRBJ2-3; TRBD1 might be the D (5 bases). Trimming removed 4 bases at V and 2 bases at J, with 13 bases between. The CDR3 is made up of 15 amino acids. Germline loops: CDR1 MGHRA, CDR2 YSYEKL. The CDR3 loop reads CASSRDRYPTDTQYF. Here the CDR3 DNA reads TGCGCCAGCAGCCGCGACAGATACCCCACAGATACGCAGTATTTT.

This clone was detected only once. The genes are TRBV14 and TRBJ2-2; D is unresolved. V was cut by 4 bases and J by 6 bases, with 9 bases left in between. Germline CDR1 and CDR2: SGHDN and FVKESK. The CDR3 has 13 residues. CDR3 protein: CASSRQLSGELFF. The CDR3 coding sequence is TGTGCCAGCAGCCGCCAATTGTCCGGGGAGCTGTTTTTT. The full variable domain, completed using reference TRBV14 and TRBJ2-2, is EAGVTQFPSHSVIEKGQTVTLRCDPISGHDNLYWYRRVMGKEIKFLLHFVKESKQDESGMPNNRFLAERTGGTYSTLKVQPAELEDSGVYFCASSRQLSGELFFGEGSRLTVL.